The clone carrying this TCR beta chain was detected only a few times. Profiling relied on immunoSEQ multiplex PCR, and the TCRdb table lists in-frame clones only, not all of them. The sample has 9,500 to 15,000 clones; around 72% are singletons. These data originate in a study of blood T cell repertoires in COVID-19. There are 17 residues in the CDR3. Trimming took off 0 bases at V and 0 bases at J, with 16 bases between the two ends. Germline V CDR1 and CDR2: SGHRS, YFSETQ. The J gene is TRBJ2-7, the V gene TRBV5-1, with D unclear. The sample comprised peripheral blood. The sequence came from a human donor in a cohort sampled during active COVID-19. CDR3 nucleotides: TGCGCCAGCAGCTTGGAGCTGGAGCGCGTTAACTCCTACGAGCAGTACTTC. Its translation: CASSLELERVNSYEQYF.